This T cell receptor beta chain originates from a study of Ad26.COV2.S vaccination and SARS-CoV-2 variants. On the study more broadly: The study gave Ad26.COV2.S intramuscularly, once or twice 56 days apart. Study observations and caveats: The analyses of TCR breadth and depth may have understated the size of total T cell responses.

Concerning this clone itself: Its antigen remains unidentified.

The treatment was: approximately 18 received Ad26.COV2.S at low or high dose, single or two shots; five or six received placebo; per-sample allocation not given. Samples analyzed were those drawn on day 63 after the first vaccine or placebo injection. The V end lost 4 bases, the J end lost 7 bases, and 20 bases lay between the germline ends. Germline V gene lookup returns CDR1 MNHEY and CDR2 SVGAGI. The CDR3 has 16 residues. The table came from immunoSEQ multiplex PCR; TCRdb's copy has only in-frame clones and leaves some out. The sample holds roughly 700,000 clones, roughly nine tenths seen once. The receptor was derived from a person between 18 and 59 years old who received the Ad26.COV2.S COVID-19 vaccine or a placebo. V is TRBV6-5 and J is TRBJ1-3; perhaps TRBD1 as D (6 bases). The specimen was peripheral blood, collected in a trial of Ad26.COV2.S vaccine versus placebo. As DNA, the CDR3 is TGTGCCAGCAGTTTCGGACAGCCGTCTCTTAGGAACACCATATATTTT. It encodes CASSFGQPSLRNTIYF.